Included here is one TCR beta chain sequence, with context. As processed by the authors: By means of reference gene primer amplification, nucleated cell counts were estimated. Here immunoSEQ multiplex PCR was the method, and the copy in TCRdb shows in-frame clones only, minus some. The D gene and trimming were derived from the DNA, and the V and J assignments and clone size from that table. Among some 290,000 clones listed, approximately 80% were seen once. The sample comes from a study of blood T cell repertoires in COVID-19. About the study: The United States, Italy and Spain supplied acute and convalescent COVID-19 samples. T cells, B-cell-depleted T cells, or PBMCs supplied cDNA or gDNA.

The sample comprised peripheral blood. This clonotype was obtained from a woman aged 60-70 years with active or convalescent COVID-19.

CDR3 sequence reads: CASSITQGGAFF. CDR3 coding DNA: TGCGCCAGCAGCATTACCCAGGGGGGAGCTTTCTTT. The chain uses TRBV5-1 and TRBJ1-1; 7 bases match TRBD1. V shed 4 bases, J shed 10 bases, and the junction held 7 bases outside the gene matches. Germline V CDR1 and CDR2: SGHRS, YFSETQ. The CDR3 sequence is 12 residues long.